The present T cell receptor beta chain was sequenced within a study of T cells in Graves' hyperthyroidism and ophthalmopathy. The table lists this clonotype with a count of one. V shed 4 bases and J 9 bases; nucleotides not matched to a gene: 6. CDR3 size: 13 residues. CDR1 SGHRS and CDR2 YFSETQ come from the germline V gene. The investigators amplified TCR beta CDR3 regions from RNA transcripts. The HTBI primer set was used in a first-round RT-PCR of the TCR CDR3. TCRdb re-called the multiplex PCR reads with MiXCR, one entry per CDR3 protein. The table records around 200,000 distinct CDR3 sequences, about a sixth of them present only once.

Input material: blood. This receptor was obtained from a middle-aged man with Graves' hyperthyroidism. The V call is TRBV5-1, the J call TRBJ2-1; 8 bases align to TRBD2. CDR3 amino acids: CASSPGGGFEQFF. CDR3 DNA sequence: TGCGCCAGCAGCCCGGGGGGGGGCTTTGAGCAGTTCTTC.